One sample yielded the 5 T cell receptor beta chains listed below, sequenced in a study of CD8+CD57+ T cells in acquired aplastic anemia (dated by TCRdb to 2016 to 2019). Sequenced using an Illumina HiSeq 2000. Genomic DNA was used as template for profiling of TCR beta VDJ combinations and CDR3 sequences. TCRdb reprocessed the public reads (quality trimming at Q25 with fastp, clone calling with MiXCR) and kept in-frame beta chains. Every CDR3 protein is listed once, alongside the most common genes and DNA of its rows. The sample contains around 150,000 distinct CDR3 sequences, around 40% of them found a single time. The leading ten clones occupy 1.1% of the sample. The material sequenced was sorted CD4+, CD8+, or CD8+CD57+ T cells (not recorded which) from PBMCs. These receptors were taken from a human donor in good health.

The chain combines TRBV5-1 with TRBJ2-3; possible D gene TRBD1, 6 bases. Germline loops: CDR1 SGHRS, CDR2 YFSETQ. This CDR3 has 14 amino acids. Deletions cut 5 bases from V and 2 bases from J, with 12 bases between. CDR3 residues: CASSSDRITDTQYF. CDR3 bases: TGCGCCAGCAGTTCCGACAGGATCACAGATACGCAGTATTTT.

This rearrangement joins TRBV19 to TRBJ1-5; D unresolved. The germline V gene encodes CDR1 LNHDA and CDR2 SQIVND (reference sequence). The V gene lost 3 bases and the J gene lost 4 bases, with 4 bases spanning the gap. This CDR3 is built from 12 residues. This CDR3 is CASSMFNQPQHF. DNA of the CDR3: TGTGCCAGTAGTATGTTTAATCAGCCCCAGCATTTT.

The chain carries TRBV20-1 and TRBJ2-7, with 11 bases matching TRBD2. V dropped 1 base and J dropped 3; count of bases not matched to a gene: 2. Germline CDR1 reads DFQATT; CDR2 reads SNEGSKA (reference sequence). CDR3 length: 14 amino acids. Here the CDR3 DNA reads TGCAGTGCTAGAGCTACTAGCGGGGGCTACGAGCAGTACTTC. Translated, it gives CSARATSGGYEQYF.

This clonotype was detected a few times. The V call is TRBV18, the J call TRBJ1-2, with D unresolved. The CDR3 consists of 11 residues. The V gene lost 5 bases and the J gene lost 3 bases, with 4 bases spanning the gap. In germline, CDR1 is KGHSH, CDR2 LQKENI. The chain's CDR3 is CASSGYYGYTF. The CDR3 nucleotides are TGTGCCAGCTCAGGGTACTATGGCTACACCTTC.

This clonotype has only one observation. The rearrangement uses TRBV5-1 and TRBJ2-3, with a possible D match to TRBD2 (5 bases). This CDR3 has 16 residues. Germline CDR1 reads SGHRS; CDR2 reads YFSETQ. The germline V and J ends were trimmed by 0 bases and 1 base, with 12 bases remaining between them. The CDR3 nucleotides are TGCGCCAGCAGCTTGGGGCTAGCCTTAGGCACAGATACGCAGTATTTT. It is translated as CASSLGLALGTDTQYF.